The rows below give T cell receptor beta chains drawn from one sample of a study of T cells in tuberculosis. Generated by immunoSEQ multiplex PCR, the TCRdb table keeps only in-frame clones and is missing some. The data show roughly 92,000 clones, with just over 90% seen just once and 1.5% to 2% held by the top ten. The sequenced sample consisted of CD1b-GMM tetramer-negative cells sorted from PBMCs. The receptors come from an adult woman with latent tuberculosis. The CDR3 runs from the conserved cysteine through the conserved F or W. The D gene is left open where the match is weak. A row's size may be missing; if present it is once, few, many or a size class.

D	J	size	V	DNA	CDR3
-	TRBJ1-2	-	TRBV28	TGTGCCTGTCATTCAGGGTCCTATGGCTACACCTTC	CACHSGSYGYTF
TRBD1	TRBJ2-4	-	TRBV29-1	TGCAGCGCCGGACAGGGGGCCAAAAACATTCAGTACTTC	CSAGQGAKNIQYF
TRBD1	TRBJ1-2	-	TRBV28	TGTGCCAGCAGTGAACAGGGGGCGCCCTATAACTATGGCTACACCTTC	CASSEQGAPYNYGYTF
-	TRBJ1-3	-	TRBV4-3	TGCGCCAGCAGCCAAGGGGGAGGCCTCGGAAACACCATATATTTT	CASSQGGGLGNTIYF
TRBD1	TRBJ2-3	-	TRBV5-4	TGTGCCAGCAGCTTACGGACAGGTGGCACAGATACGCAGTATTTT	CASSLRTGGTDTQYF
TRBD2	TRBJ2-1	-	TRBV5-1	TGCGCCAGCAGCTCTAGCGGGGGGGCGTGGAATGAGCAGTTCTTC	CASSSSGGAWNEQFF
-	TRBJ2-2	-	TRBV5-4	TGTGCCAGCAGCTTCAGTCCTCTCACCGGGGAGCTGTTTTTT	CASSFSPLTGELFF
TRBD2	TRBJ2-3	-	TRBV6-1	TGTGCCAGCAGTGAAACTAGCGGGGGCATCGGTAGAGATACGCAGTATTTT	CASSETSGGIGRDTQYF
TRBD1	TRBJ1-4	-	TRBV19	TGTGCCAGTAGTATTGGGCAGGGGGTTGGTGAAAAACTGTTTTTT	CASSIGQGVGEKLFF
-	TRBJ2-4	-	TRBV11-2	TGTGCCAGCAGCTATACACAGGGAAGACCACCCAAAAACATTCAGTACTTC	CASSYTQGRPPKNIQYF
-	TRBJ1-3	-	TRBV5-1	TGCGCCAGCAGCTTGGTTGGGGGCGGTTTGAACACCATATATTTT	CASSLVGGGLNTIYF
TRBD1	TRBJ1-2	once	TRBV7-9	TGTGCCAGCAGTCCAAACAGGGGCATCAACTATGGCTACACCTTC	CASSPNRGINYGYTF
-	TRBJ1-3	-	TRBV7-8	TGTGCCAGCACGTCAGTGGGGCTAGGGTCTGGAAACACCATATATTTT	CASTSVGLGSGNTIYF
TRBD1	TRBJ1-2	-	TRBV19	TGTGCCAGTAGTATGGGACAGGGAAGCTACACCTTC	CASSMGQGSYTF
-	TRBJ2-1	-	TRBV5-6	TGTGCCAGCAGCTTGGGAGGCAATGAGCAGTTCTTC	CASSLGGNEQFF